This T cell receptor beta chain was observed in a study of shared clonotypes between healthy human individuals. Trimming pared 7 bases from V and 5 bases from J, leaving 17 bases between. Germline V gene data show CDR1 as SEHNR and CDR2 as FQNEAQ (reference sequence). The CDR3 runs 14 residues. Whole-study findings and limits: As a rule, naive subsets had a larger estimated richness than memory subsets.

Profiled with immunoSEQ multiplex PCR; TCRdb holds only in-frame clones, not every one. The sample contains about 580,000 clones, more than 95% of which appear only once. Only one count was recorded for this clone. Its cognate antigen is unknown. Naive CD8 populations comprised CD45RO-negative cells positively selected for CCR7, excluding terminally differentiated effector memory CD45RA+ cells. The chain links TRBV7-9 to TRBJ2-5, with D perhaps matching TRBD2 (6 bases). The TCR comes from a young man in good health. Sequences were obtained from naive CD8+ T cells sorted from blood. CDR3 nucleotides: TGTGCCAGCATCCGCGGGGATGCTTTGGAGACCCAGTACTTC. This encodes CASIRGDALETQYF. Together with reference TRBV7-9 and TRBJ2-5, the CDR3 gives the full variable domain: DTGVSQNPRHKITKRGQNVTFRCDPISEHNRLYWYRQTLGQGPEFLTYFQNEAQLEKSRLLSDRFSAERPKGSFSTLEIQRTEQGDSAMYLCASIRGDALETQYFGPGTRLLVL.